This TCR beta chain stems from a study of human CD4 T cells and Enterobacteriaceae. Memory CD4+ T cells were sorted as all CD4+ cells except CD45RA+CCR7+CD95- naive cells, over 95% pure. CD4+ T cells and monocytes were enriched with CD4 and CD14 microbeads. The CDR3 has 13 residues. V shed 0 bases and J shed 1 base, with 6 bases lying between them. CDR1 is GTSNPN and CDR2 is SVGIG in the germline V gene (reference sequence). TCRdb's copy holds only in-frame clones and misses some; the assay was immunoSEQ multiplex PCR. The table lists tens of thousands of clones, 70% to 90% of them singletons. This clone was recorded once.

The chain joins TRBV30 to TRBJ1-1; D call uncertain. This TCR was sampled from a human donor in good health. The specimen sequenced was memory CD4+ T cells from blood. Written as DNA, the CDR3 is TGTGCCTGGAGTGTAGGCGCGAACACTGAAGCTTTCTTT. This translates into CAWSVGANTEAFF.